A single T cell receptor beta chain is shown here with its context. This sample stems from a study of control samples from healthy donors and cancer patients. Profiling relied on immunoSEQ multiplex PCR, and the TCRdb table lists in-frame clones only, not all of them. The repertoire holds fewer than 200,000 clones, with 80% to 95% as singletons. Germline assignment: CDR1 LNHDA and CDR2 SQIVND (reference sequence). The CDR3 is 13 amino acids. The ends were cut back, 5 bases at V and 14 bases at J, with 18 bases in the middle. This clonotype originated in an older woman in good health. This chain connects TRBV19 to TRBJ1-4; D may be TRBD1 (5 bases). The sequencing input was blood. The chain's CDR3 is CASSHGGESFLFF. Written as DNA, the CDR3 is TGTGCCAGTAGTCACGGAGGGGAAAGTTTCCTGTTTTTT.